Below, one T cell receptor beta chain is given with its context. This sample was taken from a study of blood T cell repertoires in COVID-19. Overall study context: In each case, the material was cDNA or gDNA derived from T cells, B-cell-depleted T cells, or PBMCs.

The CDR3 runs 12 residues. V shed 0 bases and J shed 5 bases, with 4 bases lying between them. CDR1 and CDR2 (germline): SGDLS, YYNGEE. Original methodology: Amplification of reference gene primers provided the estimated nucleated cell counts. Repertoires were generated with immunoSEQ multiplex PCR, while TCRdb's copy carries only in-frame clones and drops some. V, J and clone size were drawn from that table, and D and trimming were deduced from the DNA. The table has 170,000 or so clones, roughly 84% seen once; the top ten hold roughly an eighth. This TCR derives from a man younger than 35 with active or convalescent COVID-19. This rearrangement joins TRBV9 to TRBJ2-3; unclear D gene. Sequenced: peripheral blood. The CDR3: CASSVGGDTQYF. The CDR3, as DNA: TGTGCCAGCAGCGTAGGAGGAGATACGCAGTATTTT.